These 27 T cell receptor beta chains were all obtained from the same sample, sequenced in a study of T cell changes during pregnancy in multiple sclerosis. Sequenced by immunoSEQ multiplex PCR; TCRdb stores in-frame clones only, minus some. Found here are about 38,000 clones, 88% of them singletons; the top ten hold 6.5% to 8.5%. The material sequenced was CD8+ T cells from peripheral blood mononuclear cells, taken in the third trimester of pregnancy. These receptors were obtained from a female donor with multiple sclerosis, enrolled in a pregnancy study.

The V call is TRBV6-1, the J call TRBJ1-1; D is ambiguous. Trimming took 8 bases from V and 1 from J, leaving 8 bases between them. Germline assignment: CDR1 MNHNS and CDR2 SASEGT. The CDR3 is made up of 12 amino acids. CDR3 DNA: TGTGCCAGCCCCCGGTGGAACACTGAAGCTTTCTTT. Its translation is CASPRWNTEAFF.

The CDR3 loop is CASSIGQGSYNEQFF. In DNA, the CDR3 is TGTGCCAGTAGTATCGGACAGGGTTCCTACAATGAGCAGTTCTTC. The chain links TRBV19 to TRBJ2-1; 8 bases align to TRBD1. The CDR3 contains 15 residues. Germline-derived CDR1 and CDR2 are LNHDA and SQIVND (reference sequence). The V gene end was trimmed by 3 bases and the J gene end by 1 base; junction bases not matched to a gene: 2.

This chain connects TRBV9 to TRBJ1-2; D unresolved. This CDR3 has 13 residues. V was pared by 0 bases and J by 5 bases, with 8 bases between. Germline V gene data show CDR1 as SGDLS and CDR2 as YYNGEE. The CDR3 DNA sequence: TGTGCCAGCAGCGTAGAAAGCGGATATGGCTACACCTTC. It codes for CASSVESGYGYTF.

CDR3 residues: CAIRAGTGFGGGNTIYF. CDR3 sequence (DNA): TGTGCCATCAGAGCCGGGACAGGGTTCGGGGGTGGAAACACCATATATTTT. The chain couples TRBV10-3 to TRBJ1-3; 9 nucleotides line up with TRBD1. The CDR3 is made up of 17 amino acids. V trimming: 6 bases; J trimming: 3 bases; junction bases outside the gene matches: 12. From germline, CDR1 is ENHRY and CDR2 SYGVKD.

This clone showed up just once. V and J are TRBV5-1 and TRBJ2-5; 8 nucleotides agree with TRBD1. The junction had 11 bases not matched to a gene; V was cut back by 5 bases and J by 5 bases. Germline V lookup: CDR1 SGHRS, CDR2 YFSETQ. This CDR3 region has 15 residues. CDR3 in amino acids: CASSGAGGSLETQYF. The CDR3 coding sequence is TGCGCCAGCAGTGGGGCAGGGGGCAGTCTGGAGACCCAGTACTTC.

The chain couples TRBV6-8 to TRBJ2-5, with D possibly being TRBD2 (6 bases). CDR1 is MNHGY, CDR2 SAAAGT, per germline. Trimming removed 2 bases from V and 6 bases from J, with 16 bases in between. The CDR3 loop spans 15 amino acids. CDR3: CASSYPRLEAQTQYF. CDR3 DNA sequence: TGTGCCAGCAGTTACCCCCGACTAGAGGCACAGACCCAGTACTTC.

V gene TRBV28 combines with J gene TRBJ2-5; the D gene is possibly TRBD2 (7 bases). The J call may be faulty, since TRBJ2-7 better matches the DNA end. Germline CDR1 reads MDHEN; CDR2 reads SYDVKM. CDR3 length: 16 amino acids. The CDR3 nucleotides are TGTGCCAGCAGTTTAGTTGGGGGGGGGCCAGCCTACGAGCAGTACTTC. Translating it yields CASSLVGGGPAYEQYF.

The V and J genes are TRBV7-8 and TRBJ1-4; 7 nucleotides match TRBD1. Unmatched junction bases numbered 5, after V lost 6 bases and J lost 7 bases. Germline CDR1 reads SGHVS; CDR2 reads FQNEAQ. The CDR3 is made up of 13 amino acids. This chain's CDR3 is CASRDRATEKLFF. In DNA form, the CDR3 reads TGTGCCAGCAGAGACAGGGCGACTGAAAAACTGTTTTTT.

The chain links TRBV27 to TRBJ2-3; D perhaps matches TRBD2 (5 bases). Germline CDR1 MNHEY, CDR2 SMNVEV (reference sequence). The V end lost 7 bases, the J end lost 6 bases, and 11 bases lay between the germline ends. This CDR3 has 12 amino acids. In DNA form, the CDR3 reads TGTGCCAGCATGGGCCGCGGGGATACGCAGTATTTT. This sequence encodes CASMGRGDTQYF.

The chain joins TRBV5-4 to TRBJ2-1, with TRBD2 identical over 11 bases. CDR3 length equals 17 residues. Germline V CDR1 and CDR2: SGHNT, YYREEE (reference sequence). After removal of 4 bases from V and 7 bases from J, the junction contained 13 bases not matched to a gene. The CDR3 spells CASSPLPGTSGRNEQFF. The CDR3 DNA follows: TGTGCCAGCAGCCCCCTTCCCGGGACTAGCGGCCGAAATGAGCAGTTCTTC.

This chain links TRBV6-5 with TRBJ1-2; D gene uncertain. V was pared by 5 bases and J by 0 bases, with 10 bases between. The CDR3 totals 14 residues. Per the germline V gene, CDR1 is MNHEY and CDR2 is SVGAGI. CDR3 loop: CASSPSRANYGYTF. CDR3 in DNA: TGTGCCAGCAGTCCCTCTCGGGCTAACTATGGCTACACCTTC.

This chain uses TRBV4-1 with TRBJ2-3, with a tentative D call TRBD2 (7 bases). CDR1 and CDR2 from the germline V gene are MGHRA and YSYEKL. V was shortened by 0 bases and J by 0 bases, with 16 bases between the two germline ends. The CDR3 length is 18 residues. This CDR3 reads CASSQDWRGGPSTDTQYF. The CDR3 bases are TGCGCCAGCAGCCAAGACTGGAGGGGGGGTCCTAGCACAGATACGCAGTATTTT.

The CDR3 here is CASSQTGNLDYGYTF. CDR3 nucleotides: TGTGCCAGCAGCCAGACAGGGAATTTGGACTATGGCTACACCTTC. V is TRBV16 and J is TRBJ1-2; TRBD1 matches at 7 bases. The CDR3 runs to 15 residues. The germline CDR1 and CDR2 sequences are KGHSY and FQNENV. V gave up 3 bases and J gave up 3 bases; unmatched junction bases: 7.

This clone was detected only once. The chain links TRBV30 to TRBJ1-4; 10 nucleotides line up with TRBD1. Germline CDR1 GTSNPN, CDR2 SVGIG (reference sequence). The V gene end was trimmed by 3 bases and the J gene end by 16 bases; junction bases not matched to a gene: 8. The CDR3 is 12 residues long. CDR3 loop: CAWSERQGAEFF. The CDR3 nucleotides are TGTGCCTGGAGCGAAAGACAGGGGGCAGAGTTTTTT.

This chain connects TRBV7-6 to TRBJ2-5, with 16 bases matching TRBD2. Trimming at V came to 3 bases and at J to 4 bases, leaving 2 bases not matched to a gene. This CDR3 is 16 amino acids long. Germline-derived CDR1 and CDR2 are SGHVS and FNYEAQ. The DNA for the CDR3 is TGTGCCAGCAGCTTGGGACTAGCGGGGGGGCGAGAGACCCAGTACTTC. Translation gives CASSLGLAGGRETQYF. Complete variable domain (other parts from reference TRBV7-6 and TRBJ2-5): GAGVSQSPRYKVTKRGQDVALRCDPISGHVSLYWYRQALGQGPEFLTYFNYEAQQDKSGLPNDRFSAERPEGSISTLTIQRTEQRDSAMYRCASSLGLAGGRETQYFGPGTRLLVL.

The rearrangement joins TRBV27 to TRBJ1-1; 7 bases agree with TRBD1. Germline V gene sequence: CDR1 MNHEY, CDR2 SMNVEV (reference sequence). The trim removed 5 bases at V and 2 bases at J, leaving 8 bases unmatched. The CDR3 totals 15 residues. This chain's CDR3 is CASSPSDRLNTEAFF. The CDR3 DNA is TGTGCCAGCAGTCCCTCGGACAGGCTAAACACTGAAGCTTTCTTT.

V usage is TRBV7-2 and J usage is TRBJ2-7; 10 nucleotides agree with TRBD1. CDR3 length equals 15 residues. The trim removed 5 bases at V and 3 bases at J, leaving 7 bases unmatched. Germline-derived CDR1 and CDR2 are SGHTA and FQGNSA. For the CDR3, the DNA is TGTGCCAGCAGCCAGCCGACAGGGGGCTTCTACGAGCAGTACTTC. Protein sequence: CASSQPTGGFYEQYF.

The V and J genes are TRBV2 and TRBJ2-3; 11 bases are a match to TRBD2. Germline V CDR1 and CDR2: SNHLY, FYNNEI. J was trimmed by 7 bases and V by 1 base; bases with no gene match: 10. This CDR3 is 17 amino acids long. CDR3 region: CASSEERTSGGINTQYF. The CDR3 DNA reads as TGTGCCAGCAGTGAAGAGAGAACTAGCGGGGGAATAAATACGCAGTATTTT.

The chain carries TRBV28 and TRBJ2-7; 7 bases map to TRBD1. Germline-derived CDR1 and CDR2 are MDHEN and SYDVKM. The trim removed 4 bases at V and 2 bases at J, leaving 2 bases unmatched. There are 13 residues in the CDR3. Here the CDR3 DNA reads TGTGCCAGCAGTTACAGGGGTACCTACGAGCAGTACTTC. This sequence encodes CASSYRGTYEQYF.

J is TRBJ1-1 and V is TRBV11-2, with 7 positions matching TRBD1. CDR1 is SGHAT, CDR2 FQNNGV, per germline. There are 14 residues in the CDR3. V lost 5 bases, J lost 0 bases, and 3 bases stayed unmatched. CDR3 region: CASSVGQMNTEAFF. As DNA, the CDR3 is TGTGCCAGCAGCGTGGGACAGATGAACACTGAAGCTTTCTTT. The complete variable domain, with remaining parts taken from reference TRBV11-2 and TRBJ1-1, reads EAGVAQSPRYKIIEKRQSVAFWCNPISGHATLYWYQQILGQGPKLLIQFQNNGVVDDSQLPKDRFSAERLKGVDSTLKIQPAKLEDSAVYLCASSVGQMNTEAFFGQGTRLTVV.

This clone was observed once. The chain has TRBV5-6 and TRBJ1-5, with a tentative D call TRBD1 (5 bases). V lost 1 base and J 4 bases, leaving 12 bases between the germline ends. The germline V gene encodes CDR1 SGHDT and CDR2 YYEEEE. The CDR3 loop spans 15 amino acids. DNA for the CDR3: TGTGCCAGCAGCTTGAGGACACATGGGAATCAGCCCCAGCATTTT. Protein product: CASSLRTHGNQPQHF.

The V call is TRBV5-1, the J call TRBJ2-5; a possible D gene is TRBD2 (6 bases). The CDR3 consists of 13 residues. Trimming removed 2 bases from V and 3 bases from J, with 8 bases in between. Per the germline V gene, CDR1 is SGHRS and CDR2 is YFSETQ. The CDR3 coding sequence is TGCGCCAGCAGCTTCGGAGGGAAAGAGACCCAGTACTTC. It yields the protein CASSFGGKETQYF.

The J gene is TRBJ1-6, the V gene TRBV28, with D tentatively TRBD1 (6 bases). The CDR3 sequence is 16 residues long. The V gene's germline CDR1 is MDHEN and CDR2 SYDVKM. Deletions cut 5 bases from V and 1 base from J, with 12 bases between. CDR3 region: CASSLTGSSYNSPLHF. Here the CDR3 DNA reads TGTGCCAGCAGTCTGACAGGTAGTTCCTATAATTCACCCCTCCACTTT. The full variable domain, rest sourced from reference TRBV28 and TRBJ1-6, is DVKVTQSSRYLVKRTGEKVFLECVQDMDHENMFWYRQDPGLGLRLIYFSYDVKMKEKGDIPEGYSVSREKKERFSLILESASTNQTSMYLCASSLTGSSYNSPLHFGNGTRLTVT.

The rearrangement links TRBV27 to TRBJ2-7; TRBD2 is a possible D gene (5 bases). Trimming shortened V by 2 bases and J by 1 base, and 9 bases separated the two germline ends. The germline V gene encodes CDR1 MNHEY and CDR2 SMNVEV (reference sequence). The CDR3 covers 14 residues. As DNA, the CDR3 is TGTGCCAGCAGTTTAGGCAGGACTTCCTACGAGCAGTACTTC. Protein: CASSLGRTSYEQYF.

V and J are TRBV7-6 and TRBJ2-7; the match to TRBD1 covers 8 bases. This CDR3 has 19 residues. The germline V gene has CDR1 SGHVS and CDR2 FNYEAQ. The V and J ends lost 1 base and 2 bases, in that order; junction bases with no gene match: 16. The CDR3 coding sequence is TGTGCCAGCAGCTTAGGGACAGGGATAGGGGGTCGCGGTCCCTACGAGCAGTACTTC. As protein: CASSLGTGIGGRGPYEQYF.

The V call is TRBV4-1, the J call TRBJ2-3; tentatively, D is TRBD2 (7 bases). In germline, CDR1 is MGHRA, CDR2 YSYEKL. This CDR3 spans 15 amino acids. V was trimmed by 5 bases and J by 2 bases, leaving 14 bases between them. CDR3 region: CASSGGGLSTDTQYF. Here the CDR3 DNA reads TGCGCCAGCAGCGGGGGGGGCCTTTCCACAGATACGCAGTATTTT.

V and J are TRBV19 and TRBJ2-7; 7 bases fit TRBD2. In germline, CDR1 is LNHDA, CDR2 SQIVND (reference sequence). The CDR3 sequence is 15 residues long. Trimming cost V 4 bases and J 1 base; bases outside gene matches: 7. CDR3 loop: CASSTFLAASYEQYF. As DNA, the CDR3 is TGTGCCAGTAGTACCTTCCTAGCGGCTTCCTACGAGCAGTACTTC.